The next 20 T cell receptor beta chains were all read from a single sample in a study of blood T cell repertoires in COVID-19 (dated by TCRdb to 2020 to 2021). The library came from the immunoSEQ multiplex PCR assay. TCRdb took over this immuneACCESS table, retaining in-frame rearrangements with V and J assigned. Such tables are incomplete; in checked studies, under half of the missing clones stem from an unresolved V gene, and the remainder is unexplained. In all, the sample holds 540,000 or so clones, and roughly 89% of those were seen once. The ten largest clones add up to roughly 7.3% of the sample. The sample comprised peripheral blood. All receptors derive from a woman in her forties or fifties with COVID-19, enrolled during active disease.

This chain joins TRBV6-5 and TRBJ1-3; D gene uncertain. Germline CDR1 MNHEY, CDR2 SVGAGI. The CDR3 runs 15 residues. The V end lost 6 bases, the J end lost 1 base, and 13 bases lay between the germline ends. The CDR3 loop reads CASSQEVISGNTIYF. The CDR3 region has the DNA TGTGCCAGCAGCCAGGAGGTCATTTCTGGAAACACCATATATTTT.

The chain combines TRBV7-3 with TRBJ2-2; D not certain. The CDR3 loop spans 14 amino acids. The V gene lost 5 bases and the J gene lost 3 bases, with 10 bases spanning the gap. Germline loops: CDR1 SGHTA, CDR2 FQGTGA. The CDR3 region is CASSPQAYTGELFF. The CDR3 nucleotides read TGTGCCAGCAGCCCCCAAGCCTACACCGGGGAGCTGTTTTTT.

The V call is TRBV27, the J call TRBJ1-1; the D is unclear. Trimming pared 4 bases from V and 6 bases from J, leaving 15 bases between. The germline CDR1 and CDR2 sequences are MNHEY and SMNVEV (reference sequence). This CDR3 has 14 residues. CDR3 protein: CASSSWASKSEAFF. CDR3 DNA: TGTGCCAGCAGTTCCTGGGCGAGTAAGTCTGAAGCTTTCTTT.

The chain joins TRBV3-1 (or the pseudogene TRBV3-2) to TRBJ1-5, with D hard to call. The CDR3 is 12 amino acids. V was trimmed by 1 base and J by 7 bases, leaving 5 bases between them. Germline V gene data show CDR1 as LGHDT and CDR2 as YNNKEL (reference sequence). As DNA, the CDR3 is TGTGCCAGCAGCCAAGGTGAGCAGCCCCAGCATTTT. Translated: CASSQGEQPQHF.

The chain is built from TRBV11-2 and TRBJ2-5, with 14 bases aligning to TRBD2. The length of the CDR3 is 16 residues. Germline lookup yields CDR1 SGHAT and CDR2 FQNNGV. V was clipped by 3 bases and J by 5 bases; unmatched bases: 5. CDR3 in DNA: TGTGCCAGCAGCTTCGGGACTAGCGGGGGACGGGAGACCCAGTACTTC. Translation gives CASSFGTSGGRETQYF.

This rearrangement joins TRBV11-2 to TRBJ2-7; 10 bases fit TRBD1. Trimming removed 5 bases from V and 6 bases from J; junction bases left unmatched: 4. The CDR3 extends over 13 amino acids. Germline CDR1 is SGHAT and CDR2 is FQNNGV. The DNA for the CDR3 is TGTGCCAGCAGCGCGGACAGGGGGGGCGAGCAGTACTTC. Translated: CASSADRGGEQYF.

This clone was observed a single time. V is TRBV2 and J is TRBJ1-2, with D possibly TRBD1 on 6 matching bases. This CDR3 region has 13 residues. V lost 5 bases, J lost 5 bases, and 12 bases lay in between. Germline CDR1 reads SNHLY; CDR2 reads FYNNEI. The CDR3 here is CASSQGSSYGYTF. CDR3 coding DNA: TGTGCCAGCAGTCAGGGGTCCTCTTATGGCTACACCTTC.

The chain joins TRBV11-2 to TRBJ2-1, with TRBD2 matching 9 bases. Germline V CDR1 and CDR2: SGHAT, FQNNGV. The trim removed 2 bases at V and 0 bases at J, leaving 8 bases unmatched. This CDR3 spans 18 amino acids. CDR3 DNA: TGTGCCAGCAGCTTATATGGGCTAGCGGGAAGCTCCTACAATGAGCAGTTCTTC. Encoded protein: CASSLYGLAGSSYNEQFF.

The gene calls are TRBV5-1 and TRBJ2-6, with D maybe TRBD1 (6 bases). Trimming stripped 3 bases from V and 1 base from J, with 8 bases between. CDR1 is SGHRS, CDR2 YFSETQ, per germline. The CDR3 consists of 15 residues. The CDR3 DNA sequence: TGCGCCAGCAGCTACACAGGGTCTGGGGCCAACGTCCTGACTTTC. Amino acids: CASSYTGSGANVLTF.

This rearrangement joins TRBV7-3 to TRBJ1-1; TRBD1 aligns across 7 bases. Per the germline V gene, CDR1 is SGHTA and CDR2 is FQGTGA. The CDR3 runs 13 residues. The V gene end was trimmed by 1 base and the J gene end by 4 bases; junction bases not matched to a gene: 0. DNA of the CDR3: TGTGCCAGCAGCTTAAAGGGGGCCACTGAAGCTTTCTTT. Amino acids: CASSLKGATEAFF. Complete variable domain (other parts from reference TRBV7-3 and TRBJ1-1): GAGVSQTPSNKVTEKGKYVELRCDPISGHTALYWYRQSLGQGPEFLIYFQGTGAADDSGLPNDRFFAVRPEGSVSTLKIQRTERGDSAVYLCASSLKGATEAFFGQGTRLTVV.

The CDR3 region is CASSYSLEWSYGYTF. The CDR3 DNA sequence: TGTGCCAGCAGTTACTCGCTGGAATGGAGCTATGGCTACACCTTC. The chain recombines TRBV6-5 with TRBJ1-2; D is undetermined. Germline V gene sequence: CDR1 MNHEY, CDR2 SVGAGI. V was pared by 0 bases and J by 4 bases, with 12 bases between. The CDR3 contains 15 residues.

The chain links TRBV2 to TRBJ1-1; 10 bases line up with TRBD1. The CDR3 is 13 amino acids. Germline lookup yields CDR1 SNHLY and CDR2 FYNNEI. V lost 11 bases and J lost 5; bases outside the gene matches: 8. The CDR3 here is CAGDRGGRTEAFF. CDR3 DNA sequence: TGTGCCGGGGACAGGGGAGGACGGACTGAAGCTTTCTTT.

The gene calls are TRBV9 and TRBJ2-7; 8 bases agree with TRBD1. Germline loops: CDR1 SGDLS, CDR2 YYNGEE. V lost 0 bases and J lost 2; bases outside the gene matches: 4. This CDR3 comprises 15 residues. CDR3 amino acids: CASSVGVRGPYEQYF. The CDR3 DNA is TGTGCCAGCAGCGTAGGGGTCAGGGGGCCCTACGAGCAGTACTTC.

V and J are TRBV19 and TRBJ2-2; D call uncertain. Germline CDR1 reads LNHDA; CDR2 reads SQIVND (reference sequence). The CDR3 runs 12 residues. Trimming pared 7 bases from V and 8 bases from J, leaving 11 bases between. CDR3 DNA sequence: TGTGCCAGTACGGAGAAGTCGGGGGAGCTGTTTTTT. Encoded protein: CASTEKSGELFF.

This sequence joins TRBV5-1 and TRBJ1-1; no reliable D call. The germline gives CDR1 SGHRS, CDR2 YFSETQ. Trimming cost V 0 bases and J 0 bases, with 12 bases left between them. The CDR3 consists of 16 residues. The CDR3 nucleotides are TGCGCCAGCAGCTTGGGCGGATCTTTAATGAACACTGAAGCTTTCTTT. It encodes CASSLGGSLMNTEAFF. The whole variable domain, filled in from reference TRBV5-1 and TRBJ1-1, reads KAGVTQTPRYLIKTRGQQVTLSCSPISGHRSVSWYQQTPGQGLQFLFEYFSETQRNKGNFPGRFSGRQFSNSRSEMNVSTLELGDSALYLCASSLGGSLMNTEAFFGQGTRLTVV.

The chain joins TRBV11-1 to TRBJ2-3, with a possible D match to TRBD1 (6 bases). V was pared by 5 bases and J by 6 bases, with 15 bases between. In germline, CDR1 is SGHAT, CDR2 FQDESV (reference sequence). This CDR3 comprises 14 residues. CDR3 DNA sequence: TGTGCCAGCAGCCAGCCGACAGGCTTCGATACGCAGTATTTT. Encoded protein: CASSQPTGFDTQYF.

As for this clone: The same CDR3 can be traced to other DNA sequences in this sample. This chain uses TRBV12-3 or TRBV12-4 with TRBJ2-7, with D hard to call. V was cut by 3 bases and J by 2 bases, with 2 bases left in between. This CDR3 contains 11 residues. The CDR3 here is CASSFTYEQYF. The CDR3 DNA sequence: TGTGCCAGCAGTTTTACCTACGAGCAGTACTTC.

The CDR3 bases are TGTGCCAGCAGCCCAAATCCGGGACAGAGTAACACTGAAGCTTTCTTT. This translates into CASSPNPGQSNTEAFF. V is TRBV13 and J is TRBJ1-1, with TRBD1 matching 7 bases. CDR1 PRHDT and CDR2 FYEKMQ come from the germline V gene (reference sequence). This CDR3 has 16 residues. V lost 5 bases and J lost 2; bases outside the gene matches: 11.

DNA of the CDR3: TGTGCCAGCAGTGGGCTAGCGGGGGGGCCGGGACCCACAGATACGCAGTATTTT. This encodes CASSGLAGGPGPTDTQYF. The V gene is TRBV25-1, the J gene TRBJ2-3, with TRBD2 matching 12 bases. V lost 4 bases, J lost 2 bases, and 10 bases stayed unmatched. The CDR3 contains 18 residues. Germline loops: CDR1 MGHDK, CDR2 SYGVNS.

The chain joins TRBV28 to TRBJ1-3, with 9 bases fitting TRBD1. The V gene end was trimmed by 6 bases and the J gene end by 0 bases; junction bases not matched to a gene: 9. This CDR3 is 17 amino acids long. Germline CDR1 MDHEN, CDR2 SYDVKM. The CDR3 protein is CASSNPTGGASGNTIYF. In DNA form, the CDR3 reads TGTGCCAGCAGCAACCCTACAGGGGGCGCCTCTGGAAACACCATATATTTT.